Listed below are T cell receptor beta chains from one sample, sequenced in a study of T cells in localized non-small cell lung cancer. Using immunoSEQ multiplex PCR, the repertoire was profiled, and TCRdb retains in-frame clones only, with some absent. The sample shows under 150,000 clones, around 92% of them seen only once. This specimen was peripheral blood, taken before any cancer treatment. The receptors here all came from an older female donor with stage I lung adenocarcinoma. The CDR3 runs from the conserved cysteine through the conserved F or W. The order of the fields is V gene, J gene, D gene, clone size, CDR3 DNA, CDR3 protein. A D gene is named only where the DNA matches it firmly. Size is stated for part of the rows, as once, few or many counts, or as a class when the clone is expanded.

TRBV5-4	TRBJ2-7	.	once	TGTGCCAGCAGCCAAGAATCAAACTCCTACGAGCAGTACTTC	CASSQESNSYEQYF
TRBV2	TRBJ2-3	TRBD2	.	TGTGCCAGCAGTACCAATAGCGGGAGTACAGATACGCAGTATTTT	CASSTNSGSTDTQYF
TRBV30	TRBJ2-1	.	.	TGTGCCTGGACGGGGGTCTATGAGCAGTTCTTC	CAWTGVYEQFF
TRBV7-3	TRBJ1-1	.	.	TGTGCCAGCAGCTTAACTAGGCCGGGGAACACTGAAGCTTTCTTT	CASSLTRPGNTEAFF
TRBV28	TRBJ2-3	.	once	TGTGCCAGCAGTTGGGGAAAGGTCGGAGCAGATACGCAGTATTTT	CASSWGKVGADTQYF
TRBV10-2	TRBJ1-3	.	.	TGCGCCAGCATGAGGGCCACTGGGGGAAACACCATATATTTT	CASMRATGGNTIYF
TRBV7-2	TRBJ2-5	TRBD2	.	TGTGCCTCCAAGGCTAGCGGGCGTCAGTGGGAGACCCAGTACTTC	CASKASGRQWETQYF
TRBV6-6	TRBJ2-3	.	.	TGTGCCAGCAGTTACGCTACCGTCGGCACAGATACGCAGTATTTT	CASSYATVGTDTQYF
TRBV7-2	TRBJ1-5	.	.	TGTGCCAGCAGCTTAGTGGCGGAACGTAGCAATCAGCCCCAGCATTTT	CASSLVAERSNQPQHF
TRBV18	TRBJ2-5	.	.	TGTGCCAGCTCATCGGACGGCGCGCGGACCCAGTACTTC	CASSSDGARTQYF
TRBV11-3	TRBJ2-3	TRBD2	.	TGTGCCAGCAGCGACACTAGCGGGATCACAGATACGCAGTATTTT	CASSDTSGITDTQYF
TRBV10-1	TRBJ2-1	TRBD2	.	TGCGCCAGCAGTGACTATAGTAGGGGACTAGCGGGAGAGTCCTACAATGAGCAGTTCTTC	CASSDYSRGLAGESYNEQFF
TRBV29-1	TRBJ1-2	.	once	TGCAGCACCCGTCAGGGGTATGGCTACACCTTC	CSTRQGYGYTF
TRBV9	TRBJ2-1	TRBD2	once	TGTGCCAGCAGCGCCCGTAGCGGGATCTCCTACAATGAGCAGTTCTTC	CASSARSGISYNEQFF
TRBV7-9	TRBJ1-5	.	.	TGTGCCAGCAGCTCCTTGTCGGGCCCAAGCAATCAGCCCCAGCATTTT	CASSSLSGPSNQPQHF
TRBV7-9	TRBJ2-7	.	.	TGTGCCAGCAGCTTAGATTCTGCGGGGAGCTCCTACGAGCAGTACTTC	CASSLDSAGSSYEQYF
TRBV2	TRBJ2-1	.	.	TGTGCCAGCAGTGAGAGAGGCGGCTACAATGAGCAGTTCTTC	CASSERGGYNEQFF
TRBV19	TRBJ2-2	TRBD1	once	TGTGCCACCCAAGGGGGCCGGACCGGGGAGCTGTTTTTT	CATQGGRTGELFF
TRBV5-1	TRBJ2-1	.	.	TGCGCCAGCAGCTTGGCCCCCCCAGCGACCTACAATGAGCAGTTCTTC	CASSLAPPATYNEQFF
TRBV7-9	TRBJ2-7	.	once	TGTGCCAGCAGCTTCTCCTACGAGCAGTACTTC	CASSFSYEQYF
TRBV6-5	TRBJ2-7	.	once	TGTGCCAGCAGTCCGCGACAGGTCTCCTACGAGCAGTACTTC	CASSPRQVSYEQYF
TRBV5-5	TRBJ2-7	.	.	TGTGCCAGCAGCTTGGTTTCGACGGCCCTCTACGAGCAGTACTTC	CASSLVSTALYEQYF
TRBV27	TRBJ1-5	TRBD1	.	TGTGCCAGCAGTTTCCGTCTGGGACAGGGTGGCCAGCCCCAGCATTTT	CASSFRLGQGGQPQHF
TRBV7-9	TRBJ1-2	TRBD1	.	TGTGCCAGCAGCCGCCAGGGGGCGGATGGCTACACCTTC	CASSRQGADGYTF
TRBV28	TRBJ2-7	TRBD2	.	TGTGCCAGCAGTCCTAGCGGGCCCTACGAGCAGTACTTC	CASSPSGPYEQYF
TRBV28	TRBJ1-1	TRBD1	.	TGTGCCAGCAGTTACAGGGGTCTGGTCGACACTGAAGCTTTCTTT	CASSYRGLVDTEAFF
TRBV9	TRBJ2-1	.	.	TGTGCCAGGGGCAGGTCGGCCCGGGAGAGATACAATGAGCAGTTCTTC	CARGRSARERYNEQFF
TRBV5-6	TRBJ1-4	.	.	TGTGCCAGCAGCTTGGACAGGAACGATGAAAAACTGTTTTTT	CASSLDRNDEKLFF
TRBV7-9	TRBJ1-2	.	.	TGTGCCAGCAGCTTAGCAGGGATAGGCTATGGCTACACCTTC	CASSLAGIGYGYTF
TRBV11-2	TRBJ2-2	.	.	TGTGCCAGCAGCCTAACCGGGACAACACACTACACCGGGGAGCTGTTTTTT	CASSLTGTTHYTGELFF
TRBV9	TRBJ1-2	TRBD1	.	TGTGCCAGCAGCGCTGCCGGGACAGCCACCCGCTATGGCTACACCTTC	CASSAAGTATRYGYTF
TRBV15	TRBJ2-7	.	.	TGTGCCACCAGCAGAGATTATGGGACCCCAATGACCTACGAGCAGTACTTC	CATSRDYGTPMTYEQYF
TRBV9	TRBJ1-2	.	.	TGTGCCAGCAGCGCCCGGGACGTAGACTATGGCTACACCTTC	CASSARDVDYGYTF
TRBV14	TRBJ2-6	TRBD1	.	TGTGCCAGCAGCCAAGACAGGGGGCAGGCCCTGGGGATCGCTGGGGCCAACGTCCTGACTTTC	CASSQDRGQALGIAGANVLTF
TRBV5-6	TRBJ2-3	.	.	TGTGCCAGCAGCTTGGTTGGGTCTGCAGATACGCAGTATTTT	CASSLVGSADTQYF
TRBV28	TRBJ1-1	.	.	TGTGCCAGCAGTTTCCGGCCTAACACTGAAGCTTTCTTT	CASSFRPNTEAFF
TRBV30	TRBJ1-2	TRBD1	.	TGTGCCTGGAGGGGGACAGGGTTAAACTATGGCTACACCTTC	CAWRGTGLNYGYTF
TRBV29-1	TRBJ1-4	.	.	TGCAGCGTTGAAGATGTCAGGGAAGGTGAAAAACTGTTTTTT	CSVEDVREGEKLFF
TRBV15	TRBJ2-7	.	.	TGTGCCACCAGCATAAGATTGGCTTACGAGCAGTACTTC	CATSIRLAYEQYF
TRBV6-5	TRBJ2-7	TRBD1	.	TGTGCCAGCAGTGTAACCGGGACAGGCTACGAGCAGTACTTC	CASSVTGTGYEQYF
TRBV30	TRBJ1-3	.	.	TGTGCCTGGAGTGGGACGGCTGGAAACACCATATATTTT	CAWSGTAGNTIYF
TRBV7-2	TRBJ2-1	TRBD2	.	TGTGCCAGCAGCTTAAGCAGCGGGAGGTTAAATGAGCAGTTCTTC	CASSLSSGRLNEQFF
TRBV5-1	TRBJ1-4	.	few	TGCCGGGACGTCAATGAAAAACTGTTTTTT	CRDVNEKLFF
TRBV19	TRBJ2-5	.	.	TGTGCCAGTAGTATAGGGGACGGTCCCCAAGAGACCCAGTACTTC	CASSIGDGPQETQYF